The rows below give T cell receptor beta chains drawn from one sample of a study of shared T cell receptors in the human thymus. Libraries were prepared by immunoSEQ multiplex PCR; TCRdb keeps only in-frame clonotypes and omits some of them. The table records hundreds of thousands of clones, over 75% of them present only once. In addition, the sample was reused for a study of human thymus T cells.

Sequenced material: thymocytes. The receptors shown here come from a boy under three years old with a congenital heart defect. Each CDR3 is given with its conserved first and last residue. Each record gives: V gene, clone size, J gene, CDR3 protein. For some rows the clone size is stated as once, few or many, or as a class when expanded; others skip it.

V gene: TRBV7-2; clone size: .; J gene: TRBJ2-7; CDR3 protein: CASSTSQEVYEQYF
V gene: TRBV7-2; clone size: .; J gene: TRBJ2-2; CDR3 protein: CASSPVPTTGELFF
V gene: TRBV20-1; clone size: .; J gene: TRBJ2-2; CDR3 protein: CSARASGELFF
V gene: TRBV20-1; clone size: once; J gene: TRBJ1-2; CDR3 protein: CSARGSYGYTF
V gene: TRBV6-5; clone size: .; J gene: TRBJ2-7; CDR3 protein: CASSSSLWRPSYEQYF
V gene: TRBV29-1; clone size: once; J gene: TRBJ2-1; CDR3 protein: CSVPGLAGASSYNEQFF
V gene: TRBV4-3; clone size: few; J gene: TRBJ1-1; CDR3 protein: CASSQLASGADTEAFF
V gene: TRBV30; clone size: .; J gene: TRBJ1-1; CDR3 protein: CAWRPRDPSRPPEAFF
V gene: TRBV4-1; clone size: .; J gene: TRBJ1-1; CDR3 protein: CASSPTDRENTEAFF
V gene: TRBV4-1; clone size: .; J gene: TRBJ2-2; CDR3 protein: CASSPYPGTSGSNTGELFF
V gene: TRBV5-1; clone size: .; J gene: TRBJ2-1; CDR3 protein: CASSLTGNEQFF
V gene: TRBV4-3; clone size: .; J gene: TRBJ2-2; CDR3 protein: CASSPGTRNTGELFF
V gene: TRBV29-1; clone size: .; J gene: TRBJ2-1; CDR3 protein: CSTTKDTDNEQFF
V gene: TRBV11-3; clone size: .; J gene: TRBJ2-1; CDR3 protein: CASSLGGTSGSRSYNEQFF
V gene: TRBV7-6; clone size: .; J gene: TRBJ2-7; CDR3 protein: CASSLAENGGREQYF
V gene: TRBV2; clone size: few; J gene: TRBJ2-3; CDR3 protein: CASSSDRQLGSGFTDTQYF
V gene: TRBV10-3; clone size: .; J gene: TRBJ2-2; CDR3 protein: CAISAPGVPGTGELFF
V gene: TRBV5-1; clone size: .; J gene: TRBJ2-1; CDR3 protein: CASSLDAGWFRDEQFF
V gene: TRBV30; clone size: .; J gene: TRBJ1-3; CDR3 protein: CAWSVHGRWRVVRDTIYF
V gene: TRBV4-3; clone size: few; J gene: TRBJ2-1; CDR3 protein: CASSQTTTSGSYNEQFF
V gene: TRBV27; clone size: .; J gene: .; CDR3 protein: CASHHEQYF
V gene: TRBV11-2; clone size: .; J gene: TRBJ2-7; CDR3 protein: CASSHPTRRTGLYEQYF
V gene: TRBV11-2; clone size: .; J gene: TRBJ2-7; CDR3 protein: CASSPPGEQYF
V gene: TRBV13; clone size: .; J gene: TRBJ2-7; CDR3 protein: CASSPNNRGLFEQYF
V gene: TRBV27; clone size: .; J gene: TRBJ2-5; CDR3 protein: CASSLGPLEETQYF
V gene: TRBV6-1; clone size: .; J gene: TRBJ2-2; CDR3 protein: CASSVGTSAHINTGELFF
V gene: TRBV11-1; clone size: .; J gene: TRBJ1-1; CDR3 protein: CASSLKGGPGGTEAFF
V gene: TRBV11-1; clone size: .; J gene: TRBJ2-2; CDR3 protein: CASSLGGLAGGPGTGELFF
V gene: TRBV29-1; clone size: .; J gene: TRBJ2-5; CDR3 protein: CSVEADYTRDTQYF
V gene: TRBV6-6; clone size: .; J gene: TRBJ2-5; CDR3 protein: CASTLAVKETQYF
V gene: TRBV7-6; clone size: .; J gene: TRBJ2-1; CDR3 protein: CASERFHVWGSSGRANEQFF
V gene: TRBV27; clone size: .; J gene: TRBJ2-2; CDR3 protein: CASSLSPHRRGWTGELFF
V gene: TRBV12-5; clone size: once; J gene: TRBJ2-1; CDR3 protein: CASGPVGEYNEQFF
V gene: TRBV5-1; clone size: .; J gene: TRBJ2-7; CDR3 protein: CASSLATSGSPYEQYF
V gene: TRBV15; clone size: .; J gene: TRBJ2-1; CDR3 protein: CATSRALQGPFYNEQFF
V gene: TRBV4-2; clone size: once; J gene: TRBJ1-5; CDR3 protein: CASSQEPYDQGKGNQPQHF
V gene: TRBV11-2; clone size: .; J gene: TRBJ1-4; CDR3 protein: CASSFRDKGDSYNEKLFF
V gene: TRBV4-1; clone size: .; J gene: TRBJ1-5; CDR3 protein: CASSQALLGQGAPYSNQPQHF
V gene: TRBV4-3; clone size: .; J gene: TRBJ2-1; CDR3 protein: CASSRGQGRSSYNEQFF
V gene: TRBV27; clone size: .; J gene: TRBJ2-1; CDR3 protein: CASSPNGGRGNEQFF
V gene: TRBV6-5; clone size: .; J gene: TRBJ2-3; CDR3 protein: CASSYEGLGTDTQYF
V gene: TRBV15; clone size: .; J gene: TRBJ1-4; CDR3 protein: CATREGTGEKLFF
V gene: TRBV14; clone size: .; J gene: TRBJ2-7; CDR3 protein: CASSQKLTGNEQYF
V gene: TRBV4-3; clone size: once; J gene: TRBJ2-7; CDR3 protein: CASSQDRADRAEQYF